The clone carrying this T cell receptor beta chain was counted only a few times. Deletions cut 8 bases from V and 0 bases from J, with 16 bases between. The length of the CDR3 is 15 residues. This entry belongs to a study of blood T cells in healthy people across ages. Then a second PCR, running roughly 7 to 11 cycles, was carried out with a sample-barcoded 5' primer and a J-beta primer mix. In TCRdb, the 5' RACE reads were re-called with MiXCR into one record per CDR3 protein. The sample contains 1.5 million or so distinct CDR3 sequences, 42% of which appear only once. The donors, all healthy, were Caucasians living in Russia, aged about 6 to 90.

This TCR was recovered from a woman younger than 35 in good health. The sequenced material came from blood. This chain joins TRBV12-3 or TRBV12-4 and TRBJ1-1; maybe TRBD1 (6 bases). CDR3 sequence (DNA): TGTGCCAGCCAACGACAGGTCCTTATGAACACTGAAGCTTTCTTT. Its translation: CASQRQVLMNTEAFF.